The clone carrying this T cell receptor (beta chain) showed up just a few times. This record belongs to a study of Tregs in tolerant kidney transplant recipients. V dropped 3 bases and J dropped 0 bases, with 11 bases sitting between them. The CDR3 spans 15 residues. Germline loops: CDR1 SNHLY, CDR2 FYNNEI. Using immunoSEQ multiplex PCR, the repertoire was profiled, and TCRdb retains in-frame clones only, with some absent. There are roughly 69,000 clones in the sample; about 89% occur only once, and approximately 0.39% lies in the top ten. The chain links TRBV2 to TRBJ1-1; tentative D call: TRBD1 (5 bases). The source of this sequence is a human donor who received a combined kidney and bone marrow transplant. Sequenced here: CD4+ T cells from blood, sampled before the transplant. CDR3 residues: CASSEQGPMNTEAFF. The CDR3 DNA reads as TGTGCCAGCAGTGAGCAGGGCCCCATGAACACTGAAGCTTTCTTT.